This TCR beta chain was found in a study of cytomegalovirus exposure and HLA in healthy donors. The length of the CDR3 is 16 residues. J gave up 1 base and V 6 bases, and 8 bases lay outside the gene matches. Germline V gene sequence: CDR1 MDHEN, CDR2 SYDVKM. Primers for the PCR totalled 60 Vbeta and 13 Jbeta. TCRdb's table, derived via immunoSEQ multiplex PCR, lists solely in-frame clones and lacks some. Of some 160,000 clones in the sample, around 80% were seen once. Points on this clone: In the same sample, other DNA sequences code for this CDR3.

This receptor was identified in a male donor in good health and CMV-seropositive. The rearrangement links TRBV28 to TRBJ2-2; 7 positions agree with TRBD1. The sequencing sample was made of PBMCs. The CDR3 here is CASSHRGVLNTGELFF. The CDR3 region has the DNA TGTGCCAGCAGCCACAGGGGCGTGTTGAACACCGGGGAGCTGTTTTTT.